This T cell receptor beta chain was recorded in a study of CD8 T cells in ankylosing spondylitis. 5'-RACE, quantitative and with molecular barcodes, yielded the TCR beta libraries. TCRdb re-called the 5' RACE reads with MiXCR, one entry per CDR3 protein. The sample yields some 220,000 distinct CDR3 sequences, just under 7.5% seen once. CDR3 length: 13 residues. Germline loops: CDR1 ENHRY, CDR2 SYGVKD. Between the trimmed V and J ends, which lost 6 bases and 6 bases, there was a span of 15 bases. The sample holds many counts of this clonotype. As yet, its antigen is unknown. The study, taken as a whole, reports: Reported data indicate significant enrichment of disease-linked clones within matched ankylosing spondylitis synovial fluid. Blood from ankylosing spondylitis patients appeared to carry a characteristic roughly 8-variant TCR beta motif. Some motif variants were previously reported in reactive arthritis synovial fluid and blood. CD8+ by phenotype, disease-linked clones were relatively rare in peripheral blood.

This TCR was recovered from a male donor with ankylosing spondylitis. The rearrangement uses TRBV10-3 and TRBJ2-7; a possible D gene is TRBD1 (6 bases). Sequenced input: blood, either unsorted or a sorted T cell fraction (not recorded which). CDR3 amino acids: CAIRLTGSGEQYF. The CDR3 DNA follows: TGTGCCATCAGACTCACAGGGAGTGGCGAGCAGTACTTC.